The entry below describes one T cell receptor beta chain. What this receptor recognizes is not known. No per-base quality is available; no much larger clone lies one base away. The CDR3 runs 12 amino acids, cysteine and phenylalanine included. Of all the DNA, just the CDR3 is kept, 36 bases in frame from base 1. From the germline V gene, CDR1 is SNHLY and CDR2 is FYNNEI. V ends up 5 bases short and J 6 bases short, with an unmatched junction base count of 4. The data derive from a study of blood T cell repertoires in COVID-19 (dated by TCRdb to 2020 to 2021). Context from the whole study: Collaborator samples came from the United States, Italy and Spain and covered acute and convalescent phases of COVID-19. The prospective study material was composed of cDNA or gDNA derived from T cells, B-cell-depleted T cells, or PBMCs. Deeply sampled blood TCRbeta repertoires from subjects exposed to, actively infected with, or recovered from COVID-19 were included in the dataset. A freely available public database, intended as a resource for researchers studying the immune response to SARS-CoV-2, is where the repertoires were released. The samples were drawn from two sources: the first 160 participants of the ongoing ImmuneRACE study, and 1,000 to 1,500 subjects contributed by 6 global collaborators. Nearly every sample came with metadata listing a de-identified subject ID, COVID-19 status, age in years and sex. HLA class I and class II types, where available, came from metadata supplied by the sample provider rather than from assay-based typing.

The immunoSEQ Assay, a bias-controlled multiplex PCR, was used to amplify TCRbeta CDR3 regions from genomic DNA. Concerning the study's data processing: Within the assay, amplification of reference gene primers was used to estimate how many nucleated cells each sample contained. To quantify the absolute abundance of each unique TCRbeta CDR3 rearrangement, sequence reads were collapsed and filtered. For each sample, productive Simpson clonality was calculated by taking the square root of Simpson's diversity index across productive rearrangements. In its TCRdb copy, this immuneACCESS table keeps in-frame sequences only and misses some clones. Where compared with another copy, unresolved V genes explain less than half of these, and the others have no known cause. V and J calls and clone size are given by that table; D and trimming were obtained from the DNA. The sample yields roughly 78,000 clones; 86% were counted once. Less than 2.5% of the sample lies in the top ten.

General conclusions and limits of the study: The quantity of clinical and demographic metadata differed by source and by participant and was supplied without curation.

Whole blood was collected in K2EDTA tubes by collaborating institutions according to the institutions' own protocols. For TCRbeta analysis, collaborators shipped samples in one of three forms: frozen whole blood, isolated PBMCs, or DNA extracted from either of those sample types. The chain joins TRBV2 to TRBJ2-7; TRBD1 lines up with 7 middle nucleotides. The sample was peripheral blood. The sequence was collected from a woman in her sixties with acute or convalescent COVID-19. The DNA sequence is TGTGCCAGCAGTCCCGACAGGGCCGAGCAGTACTTC. The encoded protein is CASSPDRAEQYF. The CDR3, completed at both ends by the reference TRBV2 and TRBJ2-7 genes, gives the full variable domain EPEVTQTPSHQVTQMGQEVILRCVPISNHLYFYWYRQILGQKVEFLVSFYNNEISEKSEIFDDQFSVERPDGSNFTLKIRSTKLEDSAMYFCASSPDRAEQYFGPGTRLTVT.